The TCR beta chain under discussion was sequenced for a study of T-cell memory formation after mild COVID-19. The wider study: Largely donor-specific sequence clusters came from a couple of donors. Study findings and constraints: Memory cells collected pre-infection included some clones that later responded, suggesting cross-reactive memory joined.

The CDR3 is made up of 14 amino acids. J was trimmed by 6 bases and V by 6 bases; bases with no gene match: 7. In its sample, this clonotype was seen a few times. Antigen unknown. One entry per CDR3 protein, called by TCRdb with MiXCR from the 5' RACE reads. Here the sample spans some 340,000 distinct CDR3 sequences, 13% being singletons. What was sequenced was PBMCs or a T cell subset sorted from them (not recorded which). The TCR comes from a man between 18 and 29 years old who had mild COVID-19 (a few samples of this study predate the infection). Cell type and time point are not known. V and J are TRBV12-3 or TRBV12-4 and TRBJ2-3; TRBD1 aligns across 9 bases. The CDR3 loop is CASRTGQGGDTQYF. CDR3 sequence (DNA): TGTGCCAGCAGGACGGGACAGGGAGGGGATACGCAGTATTTT.